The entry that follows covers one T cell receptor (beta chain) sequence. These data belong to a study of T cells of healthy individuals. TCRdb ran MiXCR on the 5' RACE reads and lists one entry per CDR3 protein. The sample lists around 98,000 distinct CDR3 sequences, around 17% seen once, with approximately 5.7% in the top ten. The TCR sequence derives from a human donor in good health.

The CDR3 loop is CASSSGGVLSEQYF. CDR3 DNA sequence: TGTGCCAGCAGTAGCGGGGGGGTCCTAAGTGAGCAGTATTTT. The V gene is TRBV28, the J gene TRBJ2-3; 10 nucleotides line up with TRBD2. Per germline, CDR1 MDHEN and CDR2 SYDVKM. V shed 5 bases and J 11 bases; nucleotides not matched to a gene: 10. This CDR3 region has 14 residues.